Detailed here is one T cell receptor beta chain. These data are taken from a study of PD-1 blockade in classical Hodgkin lymphoma. Time point of the sample: newly diagnosed, previously untreated cHL patient sample. Thawed PBMCs underwent magnetic negative selection to yield purified CD4+ T cells. Clones were read by immunoSEQ multiplex PCR, and TCRdb kept only the in-frame ones, dropping some. The data contain under 35,000 clones, about 85% of them singletons. The length of the CDR3 is 13 residues. V trimming: 3 bases; J trimming: 4 bases; junction bases outside the gene matches: 1. CDR1 and CDR2 from the germline V gene are ENHRY and SYGVKD.

This clonotype was obtained from a human donor with classical Hodgkin lymphoma. V is TRBV10-3 and J is TRBJ1-1; TRBD1 matches 8 bases. The sample taken for sequencing was CD4+ T cells from blood. The CDR3 DNA is TGTGCCATCAGTGAACAGGGGGGCACTGAAGCTTTCTTT. Amino acids: CAISEQGGTEAFF.